This T cell receptor (beta chain) emerged from a study of blood T cell repertoires in COVID-19. As for the study in general: From the United States, Italy and Spain came samples of acute and convalescent COVID-19. The cDNA or gDNA used as material had been derived from T cells, B-cell-depleted T cells, or PBMCs.

Enrolment of Seattle patients took place during active infection, and they were followed longitudinally. CDR1 and CDR2 (germline): KGHSH, LQKENI. The CDR3 totals 14 residues. The germline V and J ends were trimmed by 3 bases and 5 bases, with 14 bases remaining between them. In the source study's methods: Amplifying reference gene primers gave estimates of nucleated cell counts. The method was immunoSEQ multiplex PCR; TCRdb's version includes in-frame clones alone and lacks a portion of them. The V and J calls and clone size are taken from that table; D and trimming were inferred from the DNA. The sample lists under 250,000 clones, 86% seen once, with about 5.4% in the top ten.

This rearrangement joins TRBV18 to TRBJ2-7, with D possibly TRBD2 on 6 matching bases. Sequencing was carried out using peripheral blood. The TCR was taken from a woman aged 80 or over with COVID-19, enrolled during active disease. The CDR3 DNA sequence: TGTGCCAGCTCACCGGGGGACTTTCGGGACGAGCAGTACTTC. Translated: CASSPGDFRDEQYF. The full variable domain, in which reference TRBV18 and TRBJ2-7 provide the parts outside the CDR3, is NAGVMQNPRHLVRRRGQEARLRCSPMKGHSHVYWYRQLPEEGLKFMVYLQKENIIDESGMPKERFSAEFPKEGPSILRIQQVVRGDSAAYFCASSPGDFRDEQYFGPGTRLTVT.